Listed here are 24 T cell receptor beta chains from one sample, sequenced in a study of CD8+ T cells in alopecia areata. Following extraction, RNA underwent reverse transcription to cDNA, which served as the sequencing template. Method: immunoSEQ multiplex PCR; TCRdb's copy keeps in-frame clones and lacks some. The sample has around 290,000 clones, 55% to 75% seen once; the top ten hold approximately 1.7%. As for treatment: oral pan-JAK inhibitor, 5-10 mg twice daily. The sample consisted of CD4+ T cells sorted from blood, taken at week 24, from a patient treated with tofacitinib. All receptors derive from a human donor with alopecia areata.

The V gene is TRBV29-1, the J gene TRBJ1-4; TRBD1 might be the D (5 bases). The V end lost 0 bases, the J end lost 4 bases, and 15 bases lay between the germline ends. The CDR3 spans 16 residues. Germline assignment: CDR1 SQVTM and CDR2 ANQGSEA. The CDR3 is CSVEEGDSPFNEKLFF. The CDR3 nucleotides read TGCAGCGTTGAAGAGGGGGACTCACCCTTTAATGAAAAACTGTTTTTT.

The chain uses TRBV7-2 and TRBJ2-1, with 12 bases fitting TRBD1. The CDR3 is 15 residues long. Germline V gene data show CDR1 as SGHTA and CDR2 as FQGNSA. V dropped 5 bases and J dropped 10; count of bases not matched to a gene: 9. In DNA form, the CDR3 reads TGTGCCAGCAGCCCGCGGGGACAGGGGGCACGCGAGCAGTTCTTC. Encoded protein: CASSPRGQGAREQFF.

The rearrangement links TRBV19 to TRBJ1-5; no definite D call. The CDR3 has 13 amino acids. The germline gives CDR1 LNHDA, CDR2 SQIVND (reference sequence). Between the trimmed V and J ends, which lost 1 base and 4 bases, there was a span of 5 bases. The CDR3 loop reads CASSIAVNQPQHF. In DNA form, the CDR3 reads TGTGCCAGTAGTATAGCCGTGAATCAGCCCCAGCATTTT.

The chain recombines TRBV6-5 with TRBJ2-2; D uncertain. CDR1 MNHEY and CDR2 SVGAGI come from the germline V gene. CDR3 length: 14 amino acids. Trimming cost V 8 bases and J 0 bases, with 10 bases left between them. The CDR3 sequence: CASGLLTNTGELFF. CDR3 bases: TGTGCCAGCGGATTACTGACGAACACCGGGGAGCTGTTTTTT.

V and J are TRBV5-8 and TRBJ2-3; TRBD1 might be the D (5 bases). V was pared by 4 bases and J by 5 bases, with 8 bases between. The CDR3 has 12 residues. Germline CDR1 and CDR2: SGHTS and YDEGEE. CDR3: CASSPGLDTQYF. The CDR3 DNA follows: TGTGCCAGCAGCCCAGGGCTAGATACGCAGTATTTT.

The chain links TRBV28 to TRBJ2-2; 9 bases line up with TRBD1. The CDR3 spans 15 residues. CDR1 and CDR2 (germline): MDHEN, SYDVKM. With 5 bases clipped from V and 1 base from J, the junction kept 2 bases outside the gene matches. The CDR3 nucleotides are TGTGCCAGCAGTGGACAGGGGTTGAACACCGGGGAGCTGTTTTTT. Translating gives CASSGQGLNTGELFF.

This clone was counted only a few times. The chain combines TRBV10-3 with TRBJ2-7, with no clear D. This CDR3 spans 11 amino acids. Between the trimmed V and J ends, which lost 3 bases and 4 bases, there was a span of 4 bases. Germline values: CDR1 ENHRY, CDR2 SYGVKD. CDR3 sequence: CAISDAYEQYF. The CDR3 nucleotides read TGTGCCATCAGTGACGCGTACGAGCAGTACTTC.

The chain recombines TRBV7-9 with TRBJ2-2, with D tentatively TRBD1 or TRBD2 (5 bases each). CDR1 and CDR2 from the germline V gene are SEHNR and FQNEAQ (reference sequence). This CDR3 has 17 amino acids. Trimming cost V 5 bases and J 7 bases, with 23 bases left between them. In DNA form, the CDR3 reads TGTGCCAGCAGCCCCCTGTTGGGCGAGGGGTCGGTCGGGGAGCTGTTTTTT. This encodes CASSPLLGEGSVGELFF.

The chain is built from TRBV4-1 and TRBJ1-6; no reliable D call. CDR1 is MGHRA, CDR2 YSYEKL, per germline. CDR3 length: 16 residues. Trimming cost V 0 bases and J 6 bases, with 12 bases left between them. CDR3 region: CASSQDSERRNSPLHF. The CDR3 coding sequence is TGCGCCAGCAGCCAAGATTCGGAGCGGCGTAATTCACCCCTCCACTTT.

This clone was detected only a few times. V is TRBV7-9 and J is TRBJ2-2; 8 nucleotides match TRBD1. Germline CDR1 and CDR2: SEHNR and FQNEAQ (reference sequence). The length of the CDR3 is 16 residues. After removal of 4 bases from V and 6 bases from J, the junction contained 10 bases not matched to a gene. CDR3 sequence reads: CASSSTDRGYAGELFF. The CDR3 DNA sequence: TGTGCCAGCAGCTCCACCGACAGGGGTTACGCCGGGGAGCTGTTTTTT.

The gene calls are TRBV5-6 and TRBJ1-4; D call uncertain. Trimming removed 4 bases at V and 5 bases at J, with 9 bases between. The CDR3 extends over 13 amino acids. CDR1 SGHDT and CDR2 YYEEEE come from the germline V gene. The CDR3 DNA reads as TGTGCCAGCAGCCGCTATGGGAATGAAAAACTGTTTTTT. It translates to CASSRYGNEKLFF.

The chain couples TRBV30 to TRBJ2-6; 7 bases line up with TRBD2. J gave up 3 bases and V 3 bases, and 5 bases lay outside the gene matches. The CDR3 is made up of 15 amino acids. Germline values: CDR1 GTSNPN, CDR2 SVGIG (reference sequence). CDR3 sequence reads: CAWRGGSGGANVLTF. The CDR3 DNA follows: TGTGCCTGGAGGGGGGGGAGTGGTGGGGCCAACGTCCTGACTTTC.

About this clone itself: Other DNA variants within this sample encode the same CDR3. The rearrangement joins TRBV29-1 to TRBJ2-5; possible D gene TRBD2, 6 bases. Germline V CDR1 and CDR2: SQVTM, ANQGSEA. The V end lost 7 bases, the J end lost 5 bases, and 8 bases lay between the germline ends. The CDR3 consists of 10 residues. The CDR3 sequence: CSAGGETQYF. Here the CDR3 DNA reads TGCAGCGCTGGGGGGGAGACCCAGTACTTC.

There are a few counts of this clone. The genes are TRBV7-9 and TRBJ1-2, with 8 bases lining up with TRBD1. CDR1 is SEHNR and CDR2 is FQNEAQ in the germline V gene (reference sequence). V trimming: 5 bases; J trimming: 2 bases; junction bases outside the gene matches: 10. There are 16 residues in the CDR3. Written as DNA, the CDR3 is TGTGCCAGCAGCCCAATTCGGTGGACAGGGAACTATGGCTACACCTTC. It yields the protein CASSPIRWTGNYGYTF.

As regards this clone: Compared with germline, one end of the junction differs, possibly owing to a read error. The chain links TRBV5-1 to TRBJ2-5; 9 nucleotides match TRBD1. The CDR3 sequence is 14 residues long. Germline loops: CDR1 SGHRS, CDR2 YFSETQ. DNA for the CDR3: TGCGCCAGCAGCTTACGTGGGCCTACAGGGGGCGCGGACTTC. This gives the protein CASSLRGPTGGADF. Drawing the rest from reference TRBV5-1 and TRBJ2-5, the complete variable domain is KAGVTQTPRYLIKTRGQQVTLSCSPISGHRSVSWYQQTPGQGLQFLFEYFSETQRNKGNFPGRFSGRQFSNSRSEMNVSTLELGDSALYLCASSLRGPTGGADFGPGTRLLVL.

The J gene is TRBJ1-2, the V gene TRBV28; D is uncertain. V was trimmed by 6 bases and J by 8 bases, leaving 16 bases between them. The CDR3 length is 13 residues. The germline V gene encodes CDR1 MDHEN and CDR2 SYDVKM. The CDR3 coding sequence is TGTGCCAGCAGCTCCGCGACCTGGAAGGGCTACACCTTC. Its translation is CASSSATWKGYTF.

This chain joins TRBV29-1 and TRBJ1-1; no clear D gene. Germline loops: CDR1 SQVTM, CDR2 ANQGSEA. The V end lost 7 bases, the J end lost 0 bases, and 9 bases lay between the germline ends. The CDR3 length is 12 residues. The CDR3 protein is CSAVTVNTEAFF. CDR3 nucleotide sequence: TGCAGCGCGGTGACGGTGAACACTGAAGCTTTCTTT.

V gene TRBV15 combines with J gene TRBJ2-6; TRBD1 aligns across 9 bases. The CDR3 loop spans 18 amino acids. Germline values: CDR1 LNHNV, CDR2 YYDKDF (reference sequence). The ends lost 1 base at V and 2 bases at J; junction bases unmatched: 6. CDR3 sequence reads: CATSRGGTGRTGANVLTF. The CDR3, as DNA: TGTGCCACCAGCAGAGGGGGGACAGGGAGGACTGGGGCCAACGTCCTGACTTTC.

This clone was observed a handful of times. V and J are TRBV2 and TRBJ2-5; tentative D call: TRBD1 (5 bases). Germline V gives CDR1 SNHLY, CDR2 FYNNEI. Between the trimmed V and J ends, which lost 6 bases and 1 base, there was a span of 9 bases. The CDR3 spans 13 residues. CDR3 nucleotide sequence: TGTGCCAGCAGGCCAGGGATCCAAGAGACCCAGTACTTC. It encodes CASRPGIQETQYF.

The chain recombines TRBV7-9 with TRBJ1-5, with 7 bases fitting TRBD1. The CDR3 loop spans 15 amino acids. J was trimmed by 0 bases and V by 5 bases; bases with no gene match: 4. Germline V lookup: CDR1 SEHNR, CDR2 FQNEAQ (reference sequence). The chain's CDR3 is CASSPGQNSNQPQHF. CDR3 nucleotides: TGTGCCAGCAGCCCGGGACAGAATAGCAATCAGCCCCAGCATTTT.

The chain uses TRBV5-1 and TRBJ2-5; D is perhaps TRBD1 (5 bases). This CDR3 is built from 13 residues. V was shortened by 1 base and J by 4 bases, with 8 bases between the two germline ends. The V gene's germline CDR1 is SGHRS and CDR2 YFSETQ. The CDR3, as DNA: TGCGCCAGCAGCTTGACAGGCCCAGAGACCCAGTACTTC. Its translation is CASSLTGPETQYF. Complete variable domain (other parts from reference TRBV5-1 and TRBJ2-5): KAGVTQTPRYLIKTRGQQVTLSCSPISGHRSVSWYQQTPGQGLQFLFEYFSETQRNKGNFPGRFSGRQFSNSRSEMNVSTLELGDSALYLCASSLTGPETQYFGPGTRLLVL.

The chain combines TRBV21-1 with TRBJ1-1; whether TRBD1, the table's D call, matches the DNA was not checked. TRBV21-1 is a pseudogene. The CDR3 contains 15 residues. CDR3 residues: CASSMTYRGRAVAFF. In DNA, the CDR3 is TGTGCCAGCAGCATGACGTACAGGGGGCGAGCTGTGGCTTTCTTT.

This CDR3 is CASSPGTAGQAFF. CDR3 nucleotides: TGCGCCAGCAGCCCCGGGACAGCCGGTCAAGCTTTCTTT. This rearrangement joins TRBV5-1 to TRBJ1-1; TRBD1 agrees at 7 bases. V was pared by 4 bases and J by 9 bases, with 9 bases of the junction left unmatched. CDR1 is SGHRS and CDR2 is YFSETQ in the germline V gene. The CDR3 runs 13 residues.

This clone appeared once. This sequence joins TRBV14 and TRBJ1-2, with D perhaps matching TRBD1 (6 bases). The CDR3 spans 15 residues. The ends were cut back, 1 base at V and 2 bases at J, with 11 bases in the middle. Per germline, CDR1 SGHDN and CDR2 FVKESK. The CDR3 sequence is CASSQARDRNYGYTF. CDR3 nucleotides: TGTGCCAGCAGCCAAGCCCGAGACAGGAACTATGGCTACACCTTC.